The clone carrying this TCR beta chain appeared a few times. CDR1 is MNHEY, CDR2 SVGAGI, per germline. This CDR3 region has 15 residues. Trimming removed 0 bases at V and 4 bases at J, with 12 bases between. TCRdb called the RT-PCR reads again in MiXCR, with one record for every CDR3 protein. The sample has about 200,000 distinct CDR3 sequences; 35% to 50% are singletons. This sample was taken from a study of patients and donors after allogeneic stem cell transplantation. The sequenced sample consisted of blood, either unsorted or a sorted T cell fraction (not recorded which). The chain employs TRBV6-5 and TRBJ1-2, with no clear D. This clonotype was obtained from a human donor who was either an allogeneic HSCT recipient or a stem cell or donor lymphocyte infusion donor (not recorded which). It is not recorded whose cells these are; they may come from a transplant donor. This CDR3 reads CASSYSTGEGYGYTF. The CDR3 bases are TGTGCCAGCAGTTACTCGACCGGGGAGGGCTATGGCTACACCTTC.